This T cell receptor (beta chain) was documented in a study of T cells in Graves' hyperthyroidism and ophthalmopathy. CDR1 is MNHNS and CDR2 is SASEGT in the germline V gene. V was shortened by 4 bases and J by 3 bases, with 13 bases between the two germline ends. The CDR3 extends over 15 amino acids. Recently diagnosed hyperthyroidism of less than 2 months' duration affected patients aged 18 to 65. RNA transcripts were the template for amplifying TCR beta CDR3 regions. During a first-round RT-PCR of the TCR CDR3, the HTBI primer set was used. TCRdb re-called the multiplex PCR reads through MiXCR, storing one row per CDR3 protein. The data contain about 840,000 distinct CDR3 sequences, 38% of them seen just once; the ten biggest clones take up around 10%. Note on this clonotype: Its target is unknown.

Study conclusions and caveats: In blood, most of the thyroid clonotypes expanded above 0.001 were also present.

The rearrangement links TRBV6-1 to TRBJ1-5; D is unclear. This TCR derives from a man between 18 and 35 years old with Graves' hyperthyroidism. Sequencing was done on a sample of blood. This CDR3 is CASSGRRADNQPQHF. The CDR3 DNA reads TGTGCCAGCAGTGGTCGGAGGGCTGACAATCAGCCCCAGCATTTT.